This T cell receptor beta chain is from a study of blood T cell repertoires in COVID-19. Looking at the study overall: Sites in the United States, Italy and Spain provided acute and convalescent COVID-19 samples.

Clones were sequenced by immunoSEQ multiplex PCR, and TCRdb holds only the in-frame ones, with some missing. The sample includes 70,000 to 100,000 clones, roughly 80% of them seen just once. This TCR came from a woman aged 80 or over with acute or convalescent COVID-19. The sequenced material came from peripheral blood.

CDR3 loop: CSVETNPGQLVHTEAFF. CDR3 DNA sequence: TGCAGCGTTGAGACCAATCCGGGACAGCTAGTCCACACTGAAGCTTTCTTT. This chain joins TRBV29-1 and TRBJ1-1; TRBD1 matches at 7 bases. V gave up 3 bases and J gave up 3 bases; unmatched junction bases: 16. CDR1 is SQVTM and CDR2 is ANQGSEA in the germline V gene. The CDR3 totals 17 residues.